This record covers a single T cell receptor (beta chain). The sample is drawn from a study of T cell changes during pregnancy in multiple sclerosis. Assay used: immunoSEQ multiplex PCR; TCRdb lists only in-frame clones, some missing. Of under 60,000 clones listed, roughly 90% are singletons. V lost 6 bases to trimming and J lost 4 bases; unmatched junction nucleotides: 6. Germline CDR1 reads ENHRY; CDR2 reads SYGVKD. The CDR3 is 14 amino acids. The rearrangement joins TRBV10-3 to TRBJ1-2; TRBD1 matches 9 bases. This sample comprised CD4+ T cells from peripheral blood mononuclear cells, obtained after pregnancy. The sequence was obtained from a female donor with multiple sclerosis, enrolled in a pregnancy study. For the CDR3, the DNA is TGTGCCATCAGGGATACAGGGGGCGCCTATGGCTACACCTTC. As protein: CAIRDTGGAYGYTF.